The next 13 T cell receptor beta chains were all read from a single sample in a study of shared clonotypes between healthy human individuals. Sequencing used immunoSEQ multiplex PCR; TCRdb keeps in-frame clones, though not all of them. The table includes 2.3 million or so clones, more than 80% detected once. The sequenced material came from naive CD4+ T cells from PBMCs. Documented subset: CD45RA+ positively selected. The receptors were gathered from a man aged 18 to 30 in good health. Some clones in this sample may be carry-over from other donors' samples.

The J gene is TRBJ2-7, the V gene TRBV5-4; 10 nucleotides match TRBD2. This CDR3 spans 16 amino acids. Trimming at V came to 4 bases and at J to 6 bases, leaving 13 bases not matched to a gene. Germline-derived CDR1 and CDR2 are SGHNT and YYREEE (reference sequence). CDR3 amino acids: CASSDPVRSGRGEQYF. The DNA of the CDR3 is TGTGCCAGCAGCGATCCCGTTCGCAGCGGGAGGGGCGAGCAGTACTTC.

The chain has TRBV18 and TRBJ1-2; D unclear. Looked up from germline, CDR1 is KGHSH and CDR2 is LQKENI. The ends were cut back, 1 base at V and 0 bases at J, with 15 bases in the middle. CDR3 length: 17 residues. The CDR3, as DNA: TGTGCCAGCTCACCACTTTCAGGCGCAGGCTCTAACTATGGCTACACCTTC. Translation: CASSPLSGAGSNYGYTF.

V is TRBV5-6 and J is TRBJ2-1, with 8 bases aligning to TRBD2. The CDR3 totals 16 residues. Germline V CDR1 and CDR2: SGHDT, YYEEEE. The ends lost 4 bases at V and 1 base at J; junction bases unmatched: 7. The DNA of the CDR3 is TGTGCCAGCAGCAAGGGGATAGCGGGATCCTACAATGAGCAGTTCTTC. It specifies CASSKGIAGSYNEQFF.

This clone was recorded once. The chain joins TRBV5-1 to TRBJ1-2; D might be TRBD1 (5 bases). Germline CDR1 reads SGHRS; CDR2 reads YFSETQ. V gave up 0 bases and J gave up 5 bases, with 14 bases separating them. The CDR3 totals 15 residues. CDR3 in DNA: TGCGCCAGCAGCTTGGACCAGGGTGAGGATTATGGCTACACCTTC. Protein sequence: CASSLDQGEDYGYTF.

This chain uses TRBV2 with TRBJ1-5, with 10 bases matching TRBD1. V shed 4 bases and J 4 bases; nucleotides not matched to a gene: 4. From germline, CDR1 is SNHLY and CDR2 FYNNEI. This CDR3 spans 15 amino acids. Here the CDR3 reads CASSGDRGQNQPQHF. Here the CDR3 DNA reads TGTGCCAGCAGTGGCGACAGGGGGCAGAATCAGCCCCAGCATTTT.

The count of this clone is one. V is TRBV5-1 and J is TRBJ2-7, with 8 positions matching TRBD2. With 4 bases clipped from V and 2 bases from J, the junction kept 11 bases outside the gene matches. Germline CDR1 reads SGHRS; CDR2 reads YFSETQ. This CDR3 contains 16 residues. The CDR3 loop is CASSAQLAAVPYEQYF. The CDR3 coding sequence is TGCGCCAGCAGCGCCCAACTAGCGGCCGTTCCCTACGAGCAGTACTTC.

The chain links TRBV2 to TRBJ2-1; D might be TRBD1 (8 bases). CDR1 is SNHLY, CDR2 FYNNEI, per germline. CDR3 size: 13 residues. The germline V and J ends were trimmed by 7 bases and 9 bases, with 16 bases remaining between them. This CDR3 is CASTENRGGEQFF. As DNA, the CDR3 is TGTGCCAGCACCGAAAACAGGGGGGGTGAGCAGTTCTTC.

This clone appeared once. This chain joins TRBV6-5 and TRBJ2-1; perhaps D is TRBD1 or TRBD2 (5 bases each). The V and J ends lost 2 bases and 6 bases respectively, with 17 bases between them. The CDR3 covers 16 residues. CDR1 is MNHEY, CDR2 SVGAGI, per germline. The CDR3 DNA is TGTGCCAGCAGTTACGTCGGGACCCTAGGGTCCAATGAGCAGTTCTTC. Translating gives CASSYVGTLGSNEQFF.

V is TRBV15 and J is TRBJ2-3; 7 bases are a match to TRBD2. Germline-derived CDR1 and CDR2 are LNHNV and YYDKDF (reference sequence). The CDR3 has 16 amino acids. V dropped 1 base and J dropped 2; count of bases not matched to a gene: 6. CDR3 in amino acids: CATSRATSSLTDTQYF. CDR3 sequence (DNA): TGTGCCACCAGCAGAGCGACTAGCTCTCTCACAGATACGCAGTATTTT.

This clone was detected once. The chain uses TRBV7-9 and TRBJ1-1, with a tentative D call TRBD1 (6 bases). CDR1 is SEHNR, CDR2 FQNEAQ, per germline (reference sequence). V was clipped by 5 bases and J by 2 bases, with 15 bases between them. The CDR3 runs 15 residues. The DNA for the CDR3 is TGTGCCAGCAGCGTACGCAGGGGCTTCAACACTGAAGCTTTCTTT. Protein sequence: CASSVRRGFNTEAFF.

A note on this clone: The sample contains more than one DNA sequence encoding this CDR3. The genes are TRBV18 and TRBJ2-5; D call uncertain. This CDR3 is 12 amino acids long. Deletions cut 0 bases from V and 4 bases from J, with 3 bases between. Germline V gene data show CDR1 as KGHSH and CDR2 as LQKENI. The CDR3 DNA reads TGTGCCAGCTCACCACCAGGAGAGACCCAGTACTTC. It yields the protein CASSPPGETQYF.

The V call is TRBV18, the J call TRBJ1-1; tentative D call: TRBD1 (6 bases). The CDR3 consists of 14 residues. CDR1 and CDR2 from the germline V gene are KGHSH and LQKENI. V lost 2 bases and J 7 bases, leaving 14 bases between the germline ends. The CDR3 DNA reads TGTGCCAGCTCACCAACGACAGGAGGGGTTGAAGCTTTCTTT. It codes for CASSPTTGGVEAFF.

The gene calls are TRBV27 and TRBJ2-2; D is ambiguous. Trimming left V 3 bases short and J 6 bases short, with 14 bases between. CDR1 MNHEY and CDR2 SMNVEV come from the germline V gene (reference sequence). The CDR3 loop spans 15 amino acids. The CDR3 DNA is TGTGCCAGCAGTTTGGTTACCGTGAGTGCCGGGGAGCTGTTTTTT. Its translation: CASSLVTVSAGELFF.